This is a list of T cell receptor beta chains from one sample in a study of T cell responses to AZD1222 COVID-19 vaccine. This table comes from immunoSEQ multiplex PCR, and its TCRdb copy is limited to in-frame clones, with some not included. Of about 200,000 clones listed, under 95% are singletons. Here the sequenced sample was peripheral blood, taken 28 days after the second AZD1222 dose. The receptors come from an adult who received the AZD1222 COVID-19 vaccine. Both conserved end residues are part of each CDR3. D genes are given only for firm matches. Not every row has a clone size; where given, it reads once, few, many or a size class.

J gene: TRBJ1-2
clone size: .
D gene: .
V gene: TRBV24-1
CDR3 protein: CATSGGDLHGYTF
CDR3 DNA: TGTGCCACCAGTGGAGGGGATCTCCATGGCTACACCTTC

J gene: TRBJ1-4
clone size: .
D gene: TRBD1
V gene: TRBV5-1
CDR3 protein: CASSPGQSAEKLFF
CDR3 DNA: TGCGCCAGCAGCCCGGGACAGAGCGCTGAAAAACTGTTTTTT

J gene: TRBJ2-7
clone size: once
D gene: TRBD2
V gene: TRBV3-1/TRBV3-2
CDR3 protein: CASSGTSGGPYEQYF
CDR3 DNA: TGTGCCAGCAGCGGGACTAGCGGGGGGCCCTACGAGCAGTACTTC

J gene: TRBJ1-5
clone size: .
D gene: .
V gene: TRBV19
CDR3 protein: CASRKGLPGNQPQHF
CDR3 DNA: TGTGCCAGTAGGAAAGGACTGCCGGGGAATCAGCCCCAGCATTTT

J gene: TRBJ2-7
clone size: .
D gene: TRBD1
V gene: TRBV9
CDR3 protein: CASSVYRGFMGEQYF
CDR3 DNA: TGTGCCAGCAGCGTTTACAGGGGGTTTATGGGCGAGCAGTACTTC

J gene: TRBJ1-1
clone size: once
D gene: .
V gene: TRBV9
CDR3 protein: CASSFGQNTEAFF
CDR3 DNA: TGTGCCAGCAGCTTCGGACAGAACACTGAAGCTTTCTTT

J gene: TRBJ1-3
clone size: .
D gene: .
V gene: TRBV3-1/TRBV3-2
CDR3 protein: CASSQEGNTIYF
CDR3 DNA: TGTGCCAGCAGCCAAGAGGGAAACACCATATATTTT

J gene: TRBJ2-1
clone size: .
D gene: .
V gene: TRBV6-2/TRBV6-3
CDR3 protein: CASSYATGNEQFF
CDR3 DNA: TGTGCCAGCAGTTACGCCACAGGGAACGAGCAGTTCTTC

J gene: TRBJ1-3
clone size: .
D gene: .
V gene: TRBV12-3/TRBV12-4
CDR3 protein: CASRTAGNTIYF
CDR3 DNA: TGTGCCAGCAGGACTGCTGGAAACACCATATATTTT

J gene: TRBJ2-7
clone size: once
D gene: TRBD2
V gene: TRBV19
CDR3 protein: CASSMGGGYEQYF
CDR3 DNA: TGTGCCAGTAGTATGGGGGGAGGGTACGAGCAGTACTTC

J gene: TRBJ1-5
clone size: .
D gene: .
V gene: TRBV15
CDR3 protein: CATSNSNQPQHF
CDR3 DNA: TGTGCCACCAGCAACAGCAATCAGCCCCAGCATTTT

J gene: TRBJ1-3
clone size: .
D gene: .
V gene: TRBV3-1/TRBV3-2
CDR3 protein: CASSRGTGSGNTIYF
CDR3 DNA: TGTGCCAGCAGCCGAGGGACGGGCTCTGGAAACACCATATATTTT

J gene: TRBJ1-1
clone size: .
D gene: TRBD1
V gene: TRBV28
CDR3 protein: CASSGYPPGQDTEAFF
CDR3 DNA: TGTGCCAGCAGTGGATATCCTCCGGGACAGGACACTGAAGCTTTCTTT

J gene: TRBJ2-1
clone size: few
D gene: TRBD2
V gene: TRBV30
CDR3 protein: CAWSVPSGRYNEQFF
CDR3 DNA: TGTGCCTGGAGTGTACCCAGCGGGAGATACAATGAGCAGTTCTTC

J gene: TRBJ1-4
clone size: .
D gene: TRBD1
V gene: TRBV2
CDR3 protein: CASRGTGGSNEKLFF
CDR3 DNA: TGTGCCAGCAGAGGGACAGGGGGTTCTAATGAAAAACTGTTTTTT

J gene: TRBJ1-2
clone size: .
D gene: .
V gene: TRBV5-1
CDR3 protein: CASSLGAATGPAGYTF
CDR3 DNA: TGCGCCAGCAGCTTGGGGGCCGCGACAGGTCCCGCGGGCTACACCTTC

J gene: TRBJ2-1
clone size: once
D gene: TRBD2
V gene: TRBV7-2
CDR3 protein: CASSPTKAAGVFNEQFF
CDR3 DNA: TGTGCCAGCAGCCCTACCAAGGCAGCGGGGGTTTTCAATGAGCAGTTCTTC

J gene: TRBJ2-1
clone size: .
D gene: TRBD1
V gene: TRBV5-1
CDR3 protein: CASSTGQGISYNEQFF
CDR3 DNA: TGCGCCAGCAGCACAGGACAGGGAATATCGTACAATGAGCAGTTCTTC

J gene: TRBJ1-1
clone size: .
D gene: .
V gene: TRBV6-5
CDR3 protein: CASSYRQKAFF
CDR3 DNA: TGTGCCAGCAGTTACCGACAGAAAGCTTTCTTT

J gene: TRBJ2-1
clone size: .
D gene: TRBD1
V gene: TRBV29-1
CDR3 protein: CSVEARDRGFF
CDR3 DNA: TGCAGCGTTGAAGCCAGGGACAGGGGGTTCTTC

J gene: TRBJ2-2
clone size: .
D gene: .
V gene: TRBV3-1/TRBV3-2
CDR3 protein: CASSLNTGELFF
CDR3 DNA: TGTGCCAGCAGCCTAAACACCGGGGAGCTGTTTTTT

J gene: TRBJ1-5
clone size: .
D gene: TRBD1
V gene: TRBV30
CDR3 protein: CAWSSTGGQPQHF
CDR3 DNA: TGTGCCTGGAGTTCGACAGGGGGCCAGCCCCAGCATTTT

J gene: TRBJ2-7
clone size: .
D gene: .
V gene: TRBV25-1
CDR3 protein: CASRGGTDSYEQYF
CDR3 DNA: TGTGCCAGCCGGGGGGGGACAGACTCCTACGAGCAGTACTTC

J gene: TRBJ1-2
clone size: .
D gene: .
V gene: TRBV18
CDR3 protein: CASSPADYYGYTF
CDR3 DNA: TGTGCCAGCTCACCGGCGGATTACTATGGCTACACCTTC

J gene: TRBJ2-4
clone size: .
D gene: TRBD1
V gene: TRBV5-5
CDR3 protein: CASSGSGTGAGYIQYF
CDR3 DNA: TGTGCCAGCAGCGGATCCGGGACAGGGGCTGGGTATATTCAGTACTTC

J gene: TRBJ2-2
clone size: once
D gene: .
V gene: TRBV6-5
CDR3 protein: CASRPEAGTGELFF
CDR3 DNA: TGTGCCAGCAGGCCGGAGGCGGGCACCGGGGAGCTGTTTTTT

J gene: TRBJ2-7
clone size: .
D gene: TRBD2
V gene: TRBV7-3
CDR3 protein: CASSAGTSGGYEQYF
CDR3 DNA: TGTGCCAGCAGCGCCGGGACTAGCGGGGGGTACGAGCAGTACTTC

J gene: TRBJ1-2
clone size: .
D gene: .
V gene: TRBV27
CDR3 protein: CASSFSPSGVDGYTF
CDR3 DNA: TGTGCCAGCAGTTTCTCTCCCTCAGGGGTGGACGGCTACACCTTC

J gene: TRBJ2-1
clone size: .
D gene: .
V gene: TRBV5-1
CDR3 protein: CASGQGYNEQFF
CDR3 DNA: TGCGCCAGCGGCCAGGGCTACAATGAGCAGTTCTTC

J gene: TRBJ2-7
clone size: .
D gene: .
V gene: TRBV5-1
CDR3 protein: CASSGSTIYEQYF
CDR3 DNA: TGCGCCAGCAGCGGGAGCACAATCTACGAGCAGTACTTC

J gene: TRBJ2-3
clone size: .
D gene: TRBD2
V gene: TRBV28
CDR3 protein: CASSLGLAPPTDTQYF
CDR3 DNA: TGTGCCAGCAGTTTAGGACTAGCCCCTCCGACAGATACGCAGTATTTT

J gene: TRBJ2-3
clone size: .
D gene: TRBD2
V gene: TRBV25-1
CDR3 protein: CASRPRAGGNTDTQYF
CDR3 DNA: TGTGCCAGCAGACCCCGAGCGGGGGGGAATACAGATACGCAGTATTTT

J gene: TRBJ1-2
clone size: .
D gene: .
V gene: TRBV6-5
CDR3 protein: CASSYSKTAGAYGYTF
CDR3 DNA: TGTGCCAGCAGTTACTCCAAAACGGCGGGGGCCTATGGCTACACCTTC

J gene: TRBJ1-1
clone size: .
D gene: .
V gene: TRBV5-4
CDR3 protein: CASSSDLNTEAFF
CDR3 DNA: TGTGCCAGCAGCTCGGACTTGAACACTGAAGCTTTCTTT

J gene: TRBJ1-1
clone size: .
D gene: TRBD1
V gene: TRBV9
CDR3 protein: CASSVAQGLVSEAFF
CDR3 DNA: TGTGCCAGCAGCGTAGCACAGGGGCTGGTGAGTGAAGCTTTCTTT

J gene: TRBJ1-4
clone size: .
D gene: TRBD1
V gene: TRBV28
CDR3 protein: CASSSPGGRGEKLFF
CDR3 DNA: TGTGCCAGCAGTTCCCCAGGGGGCAGAGGTGAAAAACTGTTTTTT

J gene: TRBJ1-1
clone size: .
D gene: .
V gene: TRBV5-1
CDR3 protein: CASSLLQLNTEAFF
CDR3 DNA: TGCGCCAGCAGCTTGTTACAGCTGAACACTGAAGCTTTCTTT

J gene: TRBJ1-1
clone size: .
D gene: TRBD1
V gene: TRBV4-1
CDR3 protein: CASSQDGQENTEAFF
CDR3 DNA: TGCGCCAGCAGCCAAGATGGACAGGAGAACACTGAAGCTTTCTTT

J gene: TRBJ1-6
clone size: .
D gene: TRBD1
V gene: TRBV11-2
CDR3 protein: CASRLAGGNSPLHF
CDR3 DNA: TGTGCCAGCAGATTGGCAGGGGGTAATTCACCCCTCCACTTT

J gene: TRBJ2-7
clone size: .
D gene: TRBD1
V gene: TRBV2
CDR3 protein: CASSGQGRYEQYF
CDR3 DNA: TGTGCCAGCAGCGGACAGGGGAGGTACGAGCAGTACTTC

J gene: TRBJ1-2
clone size: .
D gene: .
V gene: TRBV7-9
CDR3 protein: CASSLASPVPGYTF
CDR3 DNA: TGTGCCAGCAGCTTAGCTTCCCCGGTACCTGGCTACACCTTC

J gene: TRBJ1-2
clone size: .
D gene: TRBD1
V gene: TRBV28
CDR3 protein: CASSPRDRGDYGYTF
CDR3 DNA: TGTGCCAGCAGTCCGCGGGACAGGGGTGACTATGGCTACACCTTC

J gene: TRBJ2-5
clone size: .
D gene: TRBD2
V gene: TRBV5-1
CDR3 protein: CASSLAAGDQETQYF
CDR3 DNA: TGCGCCAGCAGCTTGGCCGCGGGGGACCAAGAGACCCAGTACTTC

J gene: TRBJ1-1
clone size: .
D gene: .
V gene: TRBV10-3
CDR3 protein: CAISDLWGGRNTEAFF
CDR3 DNA: TGTGCCATCAGTGATCTTTGGGGGGGCCGGAACACTGAAGCTTTCTTT

J gene: TRBJ1-2
clone size: .
D gene: TRBD1
V gene: TRBV6-5
CDR3 protein: CASRLGQGLYYGYTF
CDR3 DNA: TGTGCCAGCAGATTAGGACAGGGGCTATACTATGGCTACACCTTC

J gene: TRBJ1-2
clone size: .
D gene: .
V gene: TRBV9
CDR3 protein: CASSEGDGRLYGYTF
CDR3 DNA: TGTGCCAGCAGCGAGGGGGATGGCAGACTCTATGGCTACACCTTC

J gene: TRBJ1-1
clone size: once
D gene: TRBD1
V gene: TRBV5-1
CDR3 protein: CASSLAGTGLNTEAFF
CDR3 DNA: TGCGCCAGCAGCTTGGCCGGGACAGGACTGAACACTGAAGCTTTCTTT

J gene: TRBJ1-1
clone size: .
D gene: TRBD1
V gene: TRBV9
CDR3 protein: CASSTGQGESFF
CDR3 DNA: TGTGCCAGCAGCACGGGCCAGGGGGAATCTTTCTTT

J gene: TRBJ1-6
clone size: .
D gene: TRBD1
V gene: TRBV9
CDR3 protein: CASSMEGAPYNSPLHF
CDR3 DNA: TGTGCCAGCAGCATGGAGGGGGCCCCTTATAATTCACCCCTCCACTTT

J gene: TRBJ1-5
clone size: .
D gene: TRBD1
V gene: TRBV30
CDR3 protein: CAWAGQGNQPQHF
CDR3 DNA: TGTGCCTGGGCTGGACAGGGGAATCAGCCCCAGCATTTT